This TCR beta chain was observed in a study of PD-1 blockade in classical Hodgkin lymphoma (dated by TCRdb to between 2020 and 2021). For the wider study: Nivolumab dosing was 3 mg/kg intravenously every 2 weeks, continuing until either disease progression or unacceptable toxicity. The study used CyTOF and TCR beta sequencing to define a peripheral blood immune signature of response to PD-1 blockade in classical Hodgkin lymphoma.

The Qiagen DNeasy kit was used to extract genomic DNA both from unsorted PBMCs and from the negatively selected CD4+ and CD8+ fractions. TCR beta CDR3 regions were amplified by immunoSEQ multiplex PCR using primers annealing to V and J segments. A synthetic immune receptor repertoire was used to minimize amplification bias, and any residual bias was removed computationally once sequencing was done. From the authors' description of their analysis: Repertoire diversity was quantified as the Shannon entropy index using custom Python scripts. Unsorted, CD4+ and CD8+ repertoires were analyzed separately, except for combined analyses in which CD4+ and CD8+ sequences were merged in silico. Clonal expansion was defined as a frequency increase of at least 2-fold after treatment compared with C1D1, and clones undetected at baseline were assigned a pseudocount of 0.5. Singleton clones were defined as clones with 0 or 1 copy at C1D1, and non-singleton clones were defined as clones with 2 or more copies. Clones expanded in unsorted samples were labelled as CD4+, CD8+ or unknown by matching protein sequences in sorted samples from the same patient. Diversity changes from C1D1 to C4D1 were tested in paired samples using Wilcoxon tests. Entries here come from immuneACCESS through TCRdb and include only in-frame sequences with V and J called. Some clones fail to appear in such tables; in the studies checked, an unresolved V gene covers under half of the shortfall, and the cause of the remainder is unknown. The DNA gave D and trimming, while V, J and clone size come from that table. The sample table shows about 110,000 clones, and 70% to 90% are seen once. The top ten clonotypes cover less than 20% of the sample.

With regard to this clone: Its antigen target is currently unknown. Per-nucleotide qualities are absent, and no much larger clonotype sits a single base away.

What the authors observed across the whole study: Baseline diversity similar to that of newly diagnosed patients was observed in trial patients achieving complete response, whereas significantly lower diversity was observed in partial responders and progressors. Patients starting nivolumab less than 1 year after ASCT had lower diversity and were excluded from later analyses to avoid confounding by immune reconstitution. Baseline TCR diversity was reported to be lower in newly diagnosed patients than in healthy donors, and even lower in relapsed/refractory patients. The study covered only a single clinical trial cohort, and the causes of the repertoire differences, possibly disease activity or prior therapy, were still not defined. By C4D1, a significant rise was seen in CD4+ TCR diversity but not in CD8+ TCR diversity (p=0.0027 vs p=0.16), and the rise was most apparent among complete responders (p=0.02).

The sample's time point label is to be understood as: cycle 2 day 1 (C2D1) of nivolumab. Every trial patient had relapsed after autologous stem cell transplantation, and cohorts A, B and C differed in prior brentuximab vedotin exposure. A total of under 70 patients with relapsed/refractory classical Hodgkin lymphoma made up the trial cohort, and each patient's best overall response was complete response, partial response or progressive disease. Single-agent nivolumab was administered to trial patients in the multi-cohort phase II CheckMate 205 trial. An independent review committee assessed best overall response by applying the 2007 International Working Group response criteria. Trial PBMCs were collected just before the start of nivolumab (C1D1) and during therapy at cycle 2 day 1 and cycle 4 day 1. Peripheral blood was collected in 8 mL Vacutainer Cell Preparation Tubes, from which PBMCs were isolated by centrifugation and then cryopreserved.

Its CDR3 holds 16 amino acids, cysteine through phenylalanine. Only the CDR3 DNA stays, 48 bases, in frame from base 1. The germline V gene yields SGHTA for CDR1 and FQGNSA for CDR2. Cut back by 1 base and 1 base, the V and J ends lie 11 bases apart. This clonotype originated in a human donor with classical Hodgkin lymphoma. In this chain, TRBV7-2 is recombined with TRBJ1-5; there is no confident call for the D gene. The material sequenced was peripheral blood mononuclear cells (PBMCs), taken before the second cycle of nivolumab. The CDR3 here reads CASSLGPRESNQPQHF. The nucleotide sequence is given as TGTGCCAGCAGCTTAGGGCCCAGAGAGAGCAATCAGCCCCAGCATTTT.